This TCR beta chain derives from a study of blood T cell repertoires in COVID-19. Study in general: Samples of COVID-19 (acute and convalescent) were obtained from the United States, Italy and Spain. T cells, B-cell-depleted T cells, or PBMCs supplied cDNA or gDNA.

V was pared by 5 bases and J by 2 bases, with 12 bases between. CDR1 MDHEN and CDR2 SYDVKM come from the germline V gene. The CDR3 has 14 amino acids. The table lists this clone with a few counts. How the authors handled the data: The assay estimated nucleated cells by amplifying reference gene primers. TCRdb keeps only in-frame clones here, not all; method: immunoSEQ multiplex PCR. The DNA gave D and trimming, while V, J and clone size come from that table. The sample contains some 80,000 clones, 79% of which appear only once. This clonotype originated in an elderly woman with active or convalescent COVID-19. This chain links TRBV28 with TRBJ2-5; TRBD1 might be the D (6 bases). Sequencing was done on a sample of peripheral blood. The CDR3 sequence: CASSRWTVQETQYF. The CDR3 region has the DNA TGTGCCAGCAGTCGATGGACAGTACAAGAGACCCAGTACTTC.